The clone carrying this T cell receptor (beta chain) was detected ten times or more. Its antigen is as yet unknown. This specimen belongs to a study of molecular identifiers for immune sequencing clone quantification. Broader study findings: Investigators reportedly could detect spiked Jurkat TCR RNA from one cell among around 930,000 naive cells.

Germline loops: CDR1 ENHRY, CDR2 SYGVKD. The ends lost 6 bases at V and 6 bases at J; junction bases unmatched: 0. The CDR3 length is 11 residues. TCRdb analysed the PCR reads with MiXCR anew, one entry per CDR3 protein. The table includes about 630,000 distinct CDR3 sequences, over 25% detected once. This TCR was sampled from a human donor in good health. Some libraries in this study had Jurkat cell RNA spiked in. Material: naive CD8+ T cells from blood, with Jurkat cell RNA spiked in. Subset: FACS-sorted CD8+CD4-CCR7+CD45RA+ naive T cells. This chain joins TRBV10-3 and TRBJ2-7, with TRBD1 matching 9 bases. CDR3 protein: CAIRDRGEQYF. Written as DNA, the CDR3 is TGTGCCATCAGGGACAGGGGCGAGCAGTACTTC.